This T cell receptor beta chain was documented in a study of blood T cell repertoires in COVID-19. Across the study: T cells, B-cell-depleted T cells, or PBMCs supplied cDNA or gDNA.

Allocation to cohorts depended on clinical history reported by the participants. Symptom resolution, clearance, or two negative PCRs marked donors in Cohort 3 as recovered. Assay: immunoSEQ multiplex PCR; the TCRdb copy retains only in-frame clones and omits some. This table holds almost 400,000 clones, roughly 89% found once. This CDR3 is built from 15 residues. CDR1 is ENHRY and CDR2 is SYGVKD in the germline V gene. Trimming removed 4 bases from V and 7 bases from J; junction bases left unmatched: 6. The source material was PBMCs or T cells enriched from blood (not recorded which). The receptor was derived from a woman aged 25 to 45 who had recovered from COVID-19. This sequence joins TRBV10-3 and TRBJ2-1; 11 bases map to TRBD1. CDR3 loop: CAISGKGQGVNEQFF. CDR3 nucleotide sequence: TGTGCCATCAGTGGGAAGGGACAGGGGGTTAATGAGCAGTTCTTC.